This record looks at one TCR beta chain sequence and its context. Its matching antigen is unknown. This clone may be a read error of a much larger clone one base away. The data originate from a study of molecular identifiers for immune sequencing clone quantification. Study-level background: Replicate RNA came from 20,000 or 100,000 naive CD8 cells and was split five ways, and four parts were sequenced. General study findings and limits: The share of molecules held by clones above 20 RNA copies was over 99% in effector cells and under 1% in naive cells. Highly expanded clones may be undercounted when identical TCR molecules share barcodes.

TCRdb ran MiXCR on the PCR reads and lists one entry per CDR3 protein. The sample lists roughly 97,000 distinct CDR3 sequences, roughly 26% seen once, with under 1% in the top ten. Sorting selected naive CD8 T cells with a CD8+CD4-CCR7+CD45RA+ phenotype. This receptor was taken from a human donor in good health. Some libraries in this study had Jurkat cell RNA spiked in. The sequencing input was naive CD8+ T cells from blood, with Jurkat cell RNA spiked in. Regarding subset: FACS-sorted CD8+CD4-CCR7+CD45RA+ naive T cells.

For the CDR3, the DNA is TGTGCCAGCAGTGAAAGGAGGGTTCAGGATGATTCACCCCTCCACTTT. It is translated as CASSERRVQDDSPLHF. V usage is TRBV25-1 and J usage is TRBJ1-6; D is unclear. The CDR3 loop spans 16 amino acids. V shed 2 bases and J shed 8 bases, with 16 bases lying between them. Germline loops: CDR1 MGHDK, CDR2 SYGVNS.